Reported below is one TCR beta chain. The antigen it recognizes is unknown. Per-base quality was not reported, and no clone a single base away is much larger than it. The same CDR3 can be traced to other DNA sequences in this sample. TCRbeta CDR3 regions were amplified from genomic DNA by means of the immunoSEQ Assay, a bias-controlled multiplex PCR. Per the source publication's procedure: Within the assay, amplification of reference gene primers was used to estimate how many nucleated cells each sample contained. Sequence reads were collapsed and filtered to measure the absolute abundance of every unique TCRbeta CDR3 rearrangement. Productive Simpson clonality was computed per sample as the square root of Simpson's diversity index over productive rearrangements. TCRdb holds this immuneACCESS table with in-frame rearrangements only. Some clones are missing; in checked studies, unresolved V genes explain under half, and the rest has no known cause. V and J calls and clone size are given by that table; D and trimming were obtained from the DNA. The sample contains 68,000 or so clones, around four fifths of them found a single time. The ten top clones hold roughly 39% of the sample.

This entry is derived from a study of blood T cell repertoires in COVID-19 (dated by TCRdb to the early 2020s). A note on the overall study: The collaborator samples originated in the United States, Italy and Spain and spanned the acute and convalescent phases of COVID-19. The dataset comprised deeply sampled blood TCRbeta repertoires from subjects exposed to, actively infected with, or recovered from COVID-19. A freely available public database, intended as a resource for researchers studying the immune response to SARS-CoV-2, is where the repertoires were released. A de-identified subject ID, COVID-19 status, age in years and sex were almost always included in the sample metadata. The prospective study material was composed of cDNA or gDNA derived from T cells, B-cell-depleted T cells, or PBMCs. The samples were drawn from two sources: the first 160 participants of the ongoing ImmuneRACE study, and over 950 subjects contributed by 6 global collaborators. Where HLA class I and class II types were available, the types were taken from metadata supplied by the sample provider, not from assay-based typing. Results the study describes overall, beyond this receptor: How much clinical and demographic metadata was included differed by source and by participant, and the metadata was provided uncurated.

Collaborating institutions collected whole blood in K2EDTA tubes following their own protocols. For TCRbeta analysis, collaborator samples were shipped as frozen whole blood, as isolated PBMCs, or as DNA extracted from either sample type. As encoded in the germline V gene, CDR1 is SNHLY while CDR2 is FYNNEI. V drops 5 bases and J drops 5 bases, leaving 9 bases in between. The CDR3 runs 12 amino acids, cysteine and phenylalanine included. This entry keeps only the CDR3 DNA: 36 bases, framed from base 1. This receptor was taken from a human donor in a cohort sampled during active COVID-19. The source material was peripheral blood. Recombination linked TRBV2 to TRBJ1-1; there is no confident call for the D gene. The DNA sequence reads TGTGCCAGCAGTCTTGACACGACTGAAGCTTTCTTT. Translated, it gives CASSLDTTEAFF.